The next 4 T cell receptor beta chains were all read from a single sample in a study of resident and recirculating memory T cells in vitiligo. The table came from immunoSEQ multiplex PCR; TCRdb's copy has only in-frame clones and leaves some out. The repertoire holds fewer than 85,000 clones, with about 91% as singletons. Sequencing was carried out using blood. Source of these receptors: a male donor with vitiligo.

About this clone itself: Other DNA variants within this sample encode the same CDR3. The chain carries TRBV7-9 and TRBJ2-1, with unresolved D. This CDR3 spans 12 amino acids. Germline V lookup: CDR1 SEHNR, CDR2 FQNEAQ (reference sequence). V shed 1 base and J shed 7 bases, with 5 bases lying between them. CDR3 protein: CASSLGANEQFF. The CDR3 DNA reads TGTGCCAGCAGCTTAGGGGCTAATGAGCAGTTCTTC.

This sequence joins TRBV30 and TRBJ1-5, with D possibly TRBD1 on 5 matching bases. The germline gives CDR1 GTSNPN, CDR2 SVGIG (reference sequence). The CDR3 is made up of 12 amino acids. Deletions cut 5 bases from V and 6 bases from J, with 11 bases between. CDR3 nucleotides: TGTGCCTGGCGGGGGTCGGGTCAGCCCCAGCATTTT. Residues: CAWRGSGQPQHF.

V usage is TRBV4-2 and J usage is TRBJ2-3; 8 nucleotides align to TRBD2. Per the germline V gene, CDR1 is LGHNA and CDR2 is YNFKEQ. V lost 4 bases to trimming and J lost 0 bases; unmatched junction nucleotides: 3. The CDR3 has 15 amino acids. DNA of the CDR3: TGTGCCAGCAGCCCAGCGGGAGTGAGCACAGATACGCAGTATTTT. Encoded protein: CASSPAGVSTDTQYF.

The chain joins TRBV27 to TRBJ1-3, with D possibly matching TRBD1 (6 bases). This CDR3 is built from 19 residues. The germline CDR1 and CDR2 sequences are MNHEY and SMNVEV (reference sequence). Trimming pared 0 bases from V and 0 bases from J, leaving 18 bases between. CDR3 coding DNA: TGTGCCAGCAGTTTATCTCCCCCCGGGACATTTAGCTCTGGAAACACCATATATTTT. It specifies CASSLSPPGTFSSGNTIYF.